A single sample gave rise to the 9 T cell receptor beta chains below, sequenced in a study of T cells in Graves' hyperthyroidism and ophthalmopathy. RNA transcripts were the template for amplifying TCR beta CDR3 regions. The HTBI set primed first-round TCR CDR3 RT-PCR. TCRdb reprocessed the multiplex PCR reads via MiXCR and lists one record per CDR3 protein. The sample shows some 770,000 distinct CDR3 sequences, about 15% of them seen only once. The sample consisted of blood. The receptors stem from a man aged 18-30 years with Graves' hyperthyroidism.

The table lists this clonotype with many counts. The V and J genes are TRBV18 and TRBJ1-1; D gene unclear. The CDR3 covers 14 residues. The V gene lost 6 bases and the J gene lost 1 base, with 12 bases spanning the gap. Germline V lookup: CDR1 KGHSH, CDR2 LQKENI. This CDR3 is CASSPTPKNTEAFF. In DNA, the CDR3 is TGTGCCAGCTCGCCGACACCTAAGAACACTGAAGCTTTCTTT. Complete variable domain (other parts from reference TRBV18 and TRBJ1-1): NAGVMQNPRHLVRRRGQEARLRCSPMKGHSHVYWYRQLPEEGLKFMVYLQKENIIDESGMPKERFSAEFPKEGPSILRIQQVVRGDSAAYFCASSPTPKNTEAFFGQGTRLTVV.

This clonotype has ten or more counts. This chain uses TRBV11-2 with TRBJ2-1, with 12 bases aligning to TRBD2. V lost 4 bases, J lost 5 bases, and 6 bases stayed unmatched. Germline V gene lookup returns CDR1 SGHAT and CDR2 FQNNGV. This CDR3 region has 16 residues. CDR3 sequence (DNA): TGTGCCAGCAGCTCCGAAGGGACTAGCGGGCACAATGAGCAGTTCTTC. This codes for CASSSEGTSGHNEQFF. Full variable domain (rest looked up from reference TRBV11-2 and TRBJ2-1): EAGVAQSPRYKIIEKRQSVAFWCNPISGHATLYWYQQILGQGPKLLIQFQNNGVVDDSQLPKDRFSAERLKGVDSTLKIQPAKLEDSAVYLCASSSEGTSGHNEQFFGPGTRLTVL.

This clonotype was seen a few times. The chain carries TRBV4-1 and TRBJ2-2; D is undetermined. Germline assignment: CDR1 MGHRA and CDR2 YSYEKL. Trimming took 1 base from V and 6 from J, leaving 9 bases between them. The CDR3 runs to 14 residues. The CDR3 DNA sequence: TGCGCCAGCAGCCAAGTTTCTGTGTCCGGGGAGCTGTTTTTT. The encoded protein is CASSQVSVSGELFF.

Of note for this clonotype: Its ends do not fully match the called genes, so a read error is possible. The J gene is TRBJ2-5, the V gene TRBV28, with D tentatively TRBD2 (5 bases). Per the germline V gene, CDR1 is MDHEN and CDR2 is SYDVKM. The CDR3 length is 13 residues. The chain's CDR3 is CASSLGLQEAQYF. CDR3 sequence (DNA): TGTGCCAGCAGTCTAGGACTCCAAGAGGCCCAGTACTTC.

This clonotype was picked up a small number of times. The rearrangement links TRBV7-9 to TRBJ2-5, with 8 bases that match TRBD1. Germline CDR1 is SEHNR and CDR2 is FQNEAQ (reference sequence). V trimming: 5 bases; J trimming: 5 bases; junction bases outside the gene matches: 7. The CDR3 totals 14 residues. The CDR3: CASSPRGRMETQYF. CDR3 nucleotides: TGTGCCAGCAGCCCCAGGGGGCGGATGGAGACCCAGTACTTC.

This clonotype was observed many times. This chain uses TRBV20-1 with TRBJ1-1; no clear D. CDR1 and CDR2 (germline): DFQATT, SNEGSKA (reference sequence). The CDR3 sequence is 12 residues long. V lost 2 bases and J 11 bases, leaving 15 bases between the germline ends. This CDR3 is CSARTRTGRAFF. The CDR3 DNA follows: TGCAGTGCTAGAACTCGGACCGGCCGGGCTTTCTTT.

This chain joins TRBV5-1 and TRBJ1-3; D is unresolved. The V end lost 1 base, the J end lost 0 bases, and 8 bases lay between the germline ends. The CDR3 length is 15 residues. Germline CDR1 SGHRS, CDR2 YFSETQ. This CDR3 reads CASSLIGSSGNTIYF. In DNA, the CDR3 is TGCGCCAGCAGCTTGATAGGCAGCTCTGGAAACACCATATATTTT.

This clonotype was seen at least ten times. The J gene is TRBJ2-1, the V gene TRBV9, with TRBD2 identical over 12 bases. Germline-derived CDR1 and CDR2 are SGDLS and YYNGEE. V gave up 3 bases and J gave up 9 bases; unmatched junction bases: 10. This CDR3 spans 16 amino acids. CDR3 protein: CASSETGTSGLGEQFF. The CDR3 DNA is TGTGCCAGCAGCGAAACCGGGACTAGCGGGCTCGGTGAGCAGTTCTTC.

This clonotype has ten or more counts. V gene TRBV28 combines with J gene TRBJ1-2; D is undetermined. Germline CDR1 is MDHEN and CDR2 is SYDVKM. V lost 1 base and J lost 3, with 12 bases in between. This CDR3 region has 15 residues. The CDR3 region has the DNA TGTGCCAGCAGTTTATTGGGCCGGGGAGACTATGGCTACACCTTC. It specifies CASSLLGRGDYGYTF.